This is a list of T cell receptor beta chains from one sample in a study of blood T cells in healthy people across ages. TCRdb independently ran MiXCR on the 5' RACE reads; one entry per CDR3 protein. The table has about 1.5 million distinct CDR3 sequences, approximately 43% seen once. The sequenced sample was blood. The receptors were gathered from a woman aged 18-30 years in good health. The CDR3 runs from the conserved cysteine through the conserved F or W. Fields, in order: D gene, clone size, V gene, CDR3 length, J gene, CDR3 DNA, CDR3 protein. D genes are given only for firm matches. Expanded clones are given a class, and other clones once, few, many or no size at all.

TRBD2	-	TRBV5-4	15	TRBJ2-3	TGTGCCAGCAGGGGACCGGGACTAGCGACAGATACGCAGTATTTT	CASRGPGLATDTQYF
-	few	TRBV15	13	TRBJ1-6	TGTGCCACCAGCAGAGATTCGAATTCACCCCTCCACTTT	CATSRDSNSPLHF
-	-	TRBV19	15	TRBJ1-1	TGTGCCAGTAGTATGATGGGCCGGTTGAACACTGAAGCTTTCTTT	CASSMMGRLNTEAFF
TRBD2	few	TRBV27	15	TRBJ2-1	TGCGCCAGCAGCCCCGGGACTAGCGGGAGCGATGAGCAGTTCTTC	CASSPGTSGSDEQFF
TRBD1	-	TRBV11-3	16	TRBJ2-1	TGTGCCAGCAGCCCGACGACAGGGACCTCCTACAATGAGCAGTTCTTC	CASSPTTGTSYNEQFF
-	-	TRBV15	15	TRBJ2-7	TGTGCCACCAAGTCCGGGCGGAGCTCCTACAATGAGCAGTACTTC	CATKSGRSSYNEQYF
TRBD1	once	TRBV19	13	TRBJ1-1	TGTGCCAGTAGTATCGGACAGGGCCCTGAAGCTTTCTTT	CASSIGQGPEAFF
-	few	TRBV7-8	13	TRBJ2-1	TGTGCCAGCAGCTCCGACTCGGACAATGAGCAGTTCTTC	CASSSDSDNEQFF
-	few	TRBV9	14	TRBJ2-1	TGTGCCAGCAGCTCTCGCCCCCAGGGCAGTGAGCAGTTCTTC	CASSSRPQGSEQFF
-	-	TRBV7-2	16	TRBJ1-2	TGTGCCAGCAGCCCCCAGGTGGGGGCAGCTAACTATGGCTACACCTTC	CASSPQVGAANYGYTF
TRBD1	few	TRBV24-1	16	TRBJ2-3	TGTGCCACCAGTGACCCGGGACAGGGGTCCCCAGATACGCAGTATTTT	CATSDPGQGSPDTQYF
TRBD1	-	TRBV5-1	15	TRBJ2-5	TGCGCCAGCAGCTTGACAGGGGAACCTCGAGAGACCCAGTACTTC	CASSLTGEPRETQYF
-	-	TRBV6-8	16	TRBJ2-3	TGTGCCAGCAGTTACGGGGAGCGGAGCCCCACAGATACGCAGTATTTT	CASSYGERSPTDTQYF
-	-	TRBV29-1	12	TRBJ2-1	TGCGGCGTTGCCCTGTTTATCAATGAGCAGTTCTTC	CGVALFINEQFF
TRBD1	-	TRBV18	17	TRBJ2-1	TGTGCCAGCTCAGCAGGACAGGGGACTACATCCTACAATGAGCAGTTCTTC	CASSAGQGTTSYNEQFF
-	-	TRBV10-3	11	TRBJ2-5	TGTGCAGCAGGGCCCCACGAGACCCAGTACTTC	CAAGPHETQYF
-	-	TRBV5-5	15	TRBJ2-7	TGTGCCAGCAGCTTGGACGGGGCGACCTACAATGAGCAGTACTTC	CASSLDGATYNEQYF
-	-	TRBV5-5	14	TRBJ1-4	TGTGCCAGCAGCTCCCGACATGTTAATGAAAAACTGTTTTTT	CASSSRHVNEKLFF
-	-	TRBV6-2/TRBV6-3	12	TRBJ1-5	TGTGCCAGCAGTTACCGCCTCCTGCCCCAGCATTTT	CASSYRLLPQHF
TRBD2	many	TRBV29-1	14	TRBJ2-1	TGCAGCGTTGTAGATCGGAAGCGGGAGTTTGAGCAGTTCTTC	CSVVDRKREFEQFF
TRBD2	few	TRBV10-3	17	TRBJ2-1	TGTGCCATCAGTGAGTGGGTCACTAGCGGGAGGGATGATGAGCAGTTCTTC	CAISEWVTSGRDDEQFF
-	-	TRBV6-5	14	TRBJ1-1	TGTGCCAGCAGTTATCAGACGGGGGACACTGAAGCTTTCTTT	CASSYQTGDTEAFF
TRBD1	once	TRBV6-2/TRBV6-3	13	TRBJ1-1	TGTGCCAGCAGTTCCCGGACAGGGCTTGAAGCTTTCTTT	CASSSRTGLEAFF
TRBD2	-	TRBV6-2/TRBV6-3	15	TRBJ2-1	TGTACCAGCAGCCAGCGGGAGATCTCCTACAATGAGCAGTTCTTC	CTSSQREISYNEQFF
TRBD2	-	TRBV9	16	TRBJ2-5	TGTGCCAGCAGCGTATACCCTAGCGGGGGGCCAGAGACCCAGTACTTC	CASSVYPSGGPETQYF
-	-	TRBV20-1	13	TRBJ1-5	TGCAGTGCGGTACAGCCTTACAATCAGCCCCAGCATTTT	CSAVQPYNQPQHF
-	-	TRBV20-1	9	TRBJ2-7	TGCAGTGCTAGCAACGAGCAGTACTTC	CSASNEQYF
-	-	TRBV21-1	18	TRBJ2-5	TGTGCCAGCAGCAAAGACTGGCTACAGGACGCAGATATAGAGACCCAGTACTTC	CASSKDWLQDADIETQYF
-	-	TRBV4-2	16	TRBJ1-3	TGTGCCAGCAGTCAAGTGTCCGCGGGGTCTGGAAACACCATATATTTT	CASSQVSAGSGNTIYF
-	-	TRBV28	13	TRBJ2-1	TGTGCCACCGGGACATTCTCCTACAATGAGCAGTTCTTC	CATGTFSYNEQFF
-	-	TRBV20-1	15	TRBJ2-3	TGCAGTGCTAGGGGAGGGGGAGTGGGCACAGATACGCAGTATTTT	CSARGGGVGTDTQYF
-	once	TRBV27	14	TRBJ2-7	TGTGCCAGCAGGACTCGGAGCTCCTACAATGAGCAGTACTTC	CASRTRSSYNEQYF
TRBD2	-	TRBV20-1	16	TRBJ2-1	TGCAGTGCTAGAGCTTTTACTAGCGGACCCTACAATGAGCAGTTCTTC	CSARAFTSGPYNEQFF
-	few	TRBV21-1	19	TRBJ2-1	TGTGCCAGCAGCACCTGGGGACTAGCGGGGGGGACGGCAATCAATGAGCAGTTCTTC	CASSTWGLAGGTAINEQFF
-	-	TRBV27	14	TRBJ2-7	TGTGCCAGCAGTTTGACAGGCTTCACCTACGAGCAGTACTTC	CASSLTGFTYEQYF
-	few	TRBV20-1	14	TRBJ1-1	TGCAGTGCTAGAGAGGTCAGGGGTGGGACTGAAGCTTTCTTT	CSAREVRGGTEAFF
-	few	TRBV7-8	15	TRBJ1-5	TGTGCCAGCAGCTCGCACCGAATTAGCAATCAGCCCCAGCATTTT	CASSSHRISNQPQHF